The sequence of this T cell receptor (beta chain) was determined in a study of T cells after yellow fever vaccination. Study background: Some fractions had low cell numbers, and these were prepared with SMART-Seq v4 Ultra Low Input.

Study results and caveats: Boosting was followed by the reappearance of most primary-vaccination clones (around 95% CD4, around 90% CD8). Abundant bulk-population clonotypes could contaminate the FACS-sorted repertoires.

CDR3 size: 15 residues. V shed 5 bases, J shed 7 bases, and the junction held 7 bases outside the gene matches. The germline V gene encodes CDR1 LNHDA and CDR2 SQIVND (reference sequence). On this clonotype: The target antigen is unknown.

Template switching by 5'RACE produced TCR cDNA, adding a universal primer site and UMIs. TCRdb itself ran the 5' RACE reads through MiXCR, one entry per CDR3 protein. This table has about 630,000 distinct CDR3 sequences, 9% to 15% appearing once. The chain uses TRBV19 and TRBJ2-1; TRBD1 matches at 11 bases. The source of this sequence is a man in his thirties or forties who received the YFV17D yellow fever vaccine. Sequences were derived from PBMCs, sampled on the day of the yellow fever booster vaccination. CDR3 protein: CASSPGQGAGNEQFF. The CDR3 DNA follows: TGTGCCAGTAGTCCCGGACAGGGGGCAGGGAATGAGCAGTTCTTC.